This T cell receptor beta chain was sequenced for a study of Graves' ophthalmopathy and Graves' hyperthyroidism. Study-level background: The study drew peripheral blood at initial diagnosis, before any treatment.

This clonotype was detected a few times. CDR1 and CDR2 (germline): SGDLS, YYNGEE. Germline trimming cut 4 bases from V and 7 bases from J; bases unmatched to any gene: 8. The CDR3 covers 15 residues. Other autoimmune diseases, uncontrolled infections, pregnancy or lactation led to the exclusion of patients. PBMCs were obtained from roughly 9.7 ml of fresh peripheral blood. As the template, RNA transcripts were used to amplify TCR beta CDR3 regions. RT-PCR with HTBI primers came first, then second-round multiplex PCR. A single record per CDR3 protein comes from TCRdb applying MiXCR to the multiplex PCR reads. Of some 240,000 distinct CDR3 sequences in the sample, around 50% are singletons; the top ten hold less than 60%.

This receptor was obtained from an adult man with Graves' ophthalmopathy. The J gene is TRBJ1-6, the V gene TRBV9, with TRBD1 identical over 7 bases. Material: peripheral blood. The CDR3 is CASSPLAGGNSPLHF. The CDR3, as DNA: TGTGCCAGCAGCCCCTTGGCAGGGGGGAATTCACCCCTCCACTTT.